This T cell receptor (beta chain) was recorded in a study of shared clonotypes between healthy human individuals. Study-level points and caveats: Blood alone was sampled, and tissue repertoires likely differ.

V was cut by 6 bases and J by 5 bases, with 19 bases left in between. Germline CDR1 KGHSH, CDR2 LQKENI. The CDR3 runs to 15 residues. TCRdb keeps only in-frame clones here, not all; method: immunoSEQ multiplex PCR. The table records about 330,000 clones, under 80% of them present only once. Turning to this clone: Its antigen is undetermined.

Investigators divided CD4+ cells into CD45RA+ naive and CD45RA-negative memory subsets. This sequence joins TRBV18 and TRBJ1-1; D unresolved. The receptor comes from a man aged 30 to 45 in good health. Sequences were obtained from memory CD4+ T cells sorted from blood. Subset indicated: CD45RA-negative fraction. The CDR3 nucleotides are TGTGCCAGCTCGCCCGATGTTCCGCTGGGGACTGAAGCTTTCTTT. This gives the protein CASSPDVPLGTEAFF. Variable domain in full (rest from reference TRBV18 and TRBJ1-1): NAGVMQNPRHLVRRRGQEARLRCSPMKGHSHVYWYRQLPEEGLKFMVYLQKENIIDESGMPKERFSAEFPKEGPSILRIQQVVRGDSAAYFCASSPDVPLGTEAFFGQGTRLTVV.